A single sample is the source of the 20 T cell receptor beta chains below, sequenced in a study of post-analysis software for immune sequencing data. General study findings and limits: About five TRBV segments were more frequent in patients than controls; TRBV5-6, TRBV5-1 and TRBV20-1 belonged to this group.

The TCR beta cDNA libraries carried unique molecular identifiers. In TCRdb, the PCR reads were re-called with MiXCR into one record per CDR3 protein. The data hold some 800,000 distinct CDR3 sequences, with around 45% observed a single time. Antigens of these TCRs are unknown. Input material: blood. These TCRs come from a girl between 5 and 17 years old with multiple sclerosis.

The chain combines TRBV27 with TRBJ2-7; perhaps TRBD1 as D (6 bases). The V gene lost 5 bases and the J gene lost 3 bases, with 14 bases spanning the gap. This CDR3 spans 14 amino acids. In germline, CDR1 is MNHEY, CDR2 SMNVEV (reference sequence). The CDR3 DNA reads TGTGCCAGCAGTCCGGACGGGACAATCTACGAGCAGTACTTC. It is translated as CASSPDGTIYEQYF.

The chain couples TRBV27 to TRBJ2-4; the D gene is possibly TRBD1 (8 bases). Matching the DNA end better, TRBJ2-7 makes the J call doubtful. Germline lookup yields CDR1 MNHEY and CDR2 SMNVEV (reference sequence). CDR3 size: 14 residues. This CDR3 is CASSPDRGGLEQYF. The CDR3 nucleotides read TGTGCCAGCAGCCCTGACAGGGGAGGGCTCGAGCAGTACTTC.

V usage is TRBV10-3 and J usage is TRBJ2-7, with D perhaps matching TRBD1 (6 bases). The CDR3 sequence is 14 residues long. The germline CDR1 and CDR2 sequences are ENHRY and SYGVKD. With 4 bases removed from V and 3 bases from J, the gap between germline ends came to 13 bases. In nucleotides, the CDR3 is TGTGCCATCAGTGGGGCAGGGGCCAACTACGAGCAGTACTTC. Translating gives CAISGAGANYEQYF.

As to this clonotype: Just one base apart from a much larger clone, this may be a read error. The CDR3 end shows no conserved phenylalanine or tryptophan, and so a read error is likely. V and J are TRBV20-1 and TRBJ2-7; D is perhaps TRBD2 (6 bases). Trimming left V 5 bases short and J 0 bases short, with 14 bases between. The germline V gene encodes CDR1 DFQATT and CDR2 SNEGSKA (reference sequence). CDR3 length: 14 residues. As DNA, the CDR3 is TGCAGTGCTCAAGACGGGAGAAGCTCCTACGAGCAGTACTGC. This gives the protein CSAQDGRSSYEQYC.

The chain joins TRBV5-1 to TRBJ2-3; D not certain. V shed 0 bases and J shed 1 base, with 6 bases lying between them. Germline V gene sequence: CDR1 SGHRS, CDR2 YFSETQ. The length of the CDR3 is 14 residues. CDR3 protein: CASSLVDRTDTQYF. Here the CDR3 DNA reads TGCGCCAGCAGCTTGGTGGATCGCACAGATACGCAGTATTTT.

The chain links TRBV5-1 to TRBJ2-4; TRBD1 agrees at 8 bases. The better agreement between TRBJ2-7 and the DNA end casts doubt on the J call. The CDR3 is made up of 15 amino acids. CDR1 is SGHRS, CDR2 YFSETQ, per germline. CDR3 coding DNA: TGCGCCAGCAGCTTAGTCGACAGGGGTACTTACGAGCAGTACTTC. It specifies CASSLVDRGTYEQYF.

This clonotype came up once. The junction departs from germline at one end; a sequencing error may be responsible. This sequence joins TRBV7-6 and TRBJ2-5; 8 nucleotides align to TRBD1. CDR1 SGHVS and CDR2 FNYEAQ come from the germline V gene. The CDR3 length is 16 residues. In nucleotides, the CDR3 is TGTGCCAGCAGCCCGGGGACAGGATCGTACCAAGAGGCCCAGTACTTC. Translation gives CASSPGTGSYQEAQYF.

The chain joins TRBV3-1 to TRBJ2-5; no firm D call. V was clipped by 4 bases and J by 9 bases, with 9 bases between them. The CDR3 sequence is 11 residues long. CDR1 and CDR2 from the germline V gene are LGHDT and YNNKEL (reference sequence). The CDR3 nucleotides read TGTGCCAGCAGCCTCCGACGTGCCCAGTACTTC. Translating it yields CASSLRRAQYF.

The chain has TRBV24-1 and TRBJ2-7; D is possibly TRBD2 (5 bases). The J call may be faulty, since TRBJ2-5 better matches the DNA end. The CDR3 runs 13 residues. Looked up from germline, CDR1 is KGHDR and CDR2 is SFDVKD. The CDR3 sequence: CATSDFAGETQYF. The CDR3, as DNA: TGTGCCACCAGTGATTTTGCGGGAGAGACCCAGTACTTC.

The chain uses TRBV12-3 or TRBV12-4 and TRBJ2-5, with D perhaps matching TRBD2 (6 bases). V was shortened by 2 bases and J by 2 bases, with 9 bases between the two germline ends. The CDR3 sequence is 14 residues long. The CDR3 loop is CASSLSGVQETQYF. DNA for the CDR3: TGTGCCAGCAGTTTATCGGGAGTTCAAGAGACCCAGTACTTC.

This clonotype has only a few counts. The V gene is TRBV7-9, the J gene TRBJ2-7; 9 nucleotides agree with TRBD1. Trimming at V came to 4 bases and at J to 6 bases, leaving 22 bases not matched to a gene. Germline assignment: CDR1 SEHNR and CDR2 FQNEAQ (reference sequence). The CDR3 has 19 residues. The CDR3 protein is CASSYPPGQGVAEFLEQYF. CDR3 DNA: TGTGCCAGCAGCTATCCACCGGGACAGGGAGTAGCGGAATTTCTCGAGCAGTACTTC.

The J gene is TRBJ1-1, the V gene TRBV4-2; no definite D call. The CDR3 is 14 residues long. Trimming took 0 bases from V and 2 from J, leaving 7 bases between them. CDR1 is LGHNA, CDR2 YNFKEQ, per germline. The CDR3 here is CASSQEGVNTEAFF. The CDR3 DNA follows: TGTGCCAGCAGCCAAGAAGGAGTAAACACTGAAGCTTTCTTT.

This clonotype has a handful of counts. The rearrangement uses TRBV6-2 or TRBV6-3 and TRBJ2-1; D remains unclear. V lost 0 bases and J 8 bases, leaving 11 bases between the germline ends. Looked up from germline, CDR1 is MNHEY and CDR2 is SVGEGT. The CDR3 loop spans 14 amino acids. CDR3 sequence (DNA): TGTGCCAGCAGTTACTCTGTTAGCCTGCATGAGCAGTTCTTC. Residues: CASSYSVSLHEQFF.

This clonotype was recorded many times. Germline and junction disagree at one end, which may indicate a read error. The rearrangement joins TRBV5-1 to TRBJ2-1, with D unclear. Germline-derived CDR1 and CDR2 are SGHRS and YFSETQ. CDR3 length: 14 amino acids. CDR3 loop: CASSLSSSYNEQFF. In DNA form, the CDR3 reads TGTGCCAGCAGTTTATCAAGCTCCTACAATGAGCAGTTCTTC.

This clonotype was found a few times. The V and J genes are TRBV29-1 and TRBJ2-6; D uncertain. The CDR3 has 15 amino acids. The ends were cut back, 2 bases at V and 2 bases at J, with 10 bases in the middle. Germline V gene sequence: CDR1 SQVTM, CDR2 ANQGSEA. The CDR3 coding sequence is TGCAGCGTTGAACCTTACGGCCCTGGGGCCAACGTCCTGACTTTC. This codes for CSVEPYGPGANVLTF.

V gene TRBV29-1 combines with J gene TRBJ1-4; the match to TRBD1 covers 10 bases. The CDR3 loop spans 15 amino acids. Germline CDR1 is SQVTM and CDR2 is ANQGSEA. Unmatched junction bases numbered 2, after V lost 4 bases and J lost 0 bases. The CDR3 DNA reads TGCAGCGTTGGGACAGGGGGAGCAACTAATGAAAAACTGTTTTTT. Its translation: CSVGTGGATNEKLFF. Based on the CDR3 plus reference TRBV29-1 and TRBJ1-4, the full variable domain is SAVISQKPSRDICQRGTSLTIQCQVDSQVTMMFWYRQQPGQSLTLIATANQGSEATYESGFVIDKFPISRPNLTFSTLTVSNMSPEDSSIYLCSVGTGGATNEKLFFGSGTQLSVL.

The chain has TRBV7-9 and TRBJ2-1; 7 bases fit TRBD1. The CDR3 contains 13 residues. Germline V gene lookup returns CDR1 SEHNR and CDR2 FQNEAQ (reference sequence). The J segment lost 6 bases and the V segment lost 4 bases, leaving 3 bases of the junction unmatched. The CDR3 sequence: CASSSGQVNEQFF. CDR3 in DNA: TGTGCCAGCAGCTCCGGACAGGTCAATGAGCAGTTCTTC. The full variable domain, its missing parts supplied by reference TRBV7-9 and TRBJ2-1, is DTGVSQNPRHKITKRGQNVTFRCDPISEHNRLYWYRQTLGQGPEFLTYFQNEAQLEKSRLLSDRFSAERPKGSFSTLEIQRTEQGDSAMYLCASSSGQVNEQFFGPGTRLTVL.

The genes are TRBV6-5 and TRBJ2-5, with D possibly matching TRBD1 (6 bases). V was shortened by 0 bases and J by 5 bases, with 16 bases between the two germline ends. The CDR3 covers 16 residues. Germline values: CDR1 MNHEY, CDR2 SVGAGI. The CDR3 is CASSYSEQGFQETQYF. CDR3 nucleotides: TGTGCCAGCAGTTACTCCGAACAGGGCTTTCAGGAGACCCAGTACTTC.

This chain connects TRBV20-1 to TRBJ2-1; TRBD2 agrees at 7 bases. From germline, CDR1 is DFQATT and CDR2 SNEGSKA (reference sequence). The CDR3 is made up of 17 amino acids. V shed 0 bases and J 2 bases; nucleotides not matched to a gene: 10. The CDR3 region is CSARDFSASGPYNEQFF. The CDR3 bases are TGCAGTGCTAGAGATTTTTCCGCTAGCGGACCCTACAATGAGCAGTTCTTC.

V gene TRBV29-1 combines with J gene TRBJ1-2; 7 bases agree with TRBD1. The CDR3 is made up of 13 amino acids. The V segment lost 3 bases and the J segment 8 bases; nucleotides outside the gene matches: 9. Germline CDR1 SQVTM, CDR2 ANQGSEA. This CDR3 is CSVEDRLAGGYTF. CDR3 nucleotide sequence: TGCAGCGTTGAGGACAGGCTCGCGGGGGGCTACACCTTC.